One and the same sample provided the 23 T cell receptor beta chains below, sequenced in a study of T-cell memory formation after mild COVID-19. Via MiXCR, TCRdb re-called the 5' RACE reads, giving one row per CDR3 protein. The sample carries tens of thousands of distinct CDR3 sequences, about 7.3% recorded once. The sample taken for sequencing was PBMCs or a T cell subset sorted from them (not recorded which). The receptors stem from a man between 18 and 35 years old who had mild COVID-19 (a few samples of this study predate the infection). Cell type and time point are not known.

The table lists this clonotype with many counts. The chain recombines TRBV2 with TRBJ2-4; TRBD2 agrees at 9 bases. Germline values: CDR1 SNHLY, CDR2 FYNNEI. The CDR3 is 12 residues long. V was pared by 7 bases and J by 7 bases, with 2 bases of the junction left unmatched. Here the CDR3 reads CASKRGENIQYF. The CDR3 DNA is TGTGCCAGCAAGCGGGGGGAGAACATTCAGTACTTC.

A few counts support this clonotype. In DNA, the CDR3 is TGTGCCAGCACTGGGACTTCTCGTTTGGAGACCCAGTACTTC. Amino acid sequence: CASTGTSRLETQYF. This chain uses TRBV6-2 or TRBV6-3 with TRBJ2-5; tentative D call: TRBD2 (6 bases). Trimming took off 7 bases at V and 5 bases at J, with 17 bases between the two ends. CDR3 length: 14 residues. Germline CDR1 is MNHEY and CDR2 is SVGEGT.

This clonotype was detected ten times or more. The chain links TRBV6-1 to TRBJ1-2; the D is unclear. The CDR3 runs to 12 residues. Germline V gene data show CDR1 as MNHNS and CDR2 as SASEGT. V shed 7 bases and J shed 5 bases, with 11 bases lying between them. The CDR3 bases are TGTGCCAGCACCCTCCCCGGGTATGGCTACACCTTC. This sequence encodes CASTLPGYGYTF.

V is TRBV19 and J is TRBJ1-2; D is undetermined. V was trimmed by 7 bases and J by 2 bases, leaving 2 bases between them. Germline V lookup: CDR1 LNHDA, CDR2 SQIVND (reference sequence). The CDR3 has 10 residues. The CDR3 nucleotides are TGTGCCAGTAAGAACTATGGCTACACCTTC. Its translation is CASKNYGYTF.

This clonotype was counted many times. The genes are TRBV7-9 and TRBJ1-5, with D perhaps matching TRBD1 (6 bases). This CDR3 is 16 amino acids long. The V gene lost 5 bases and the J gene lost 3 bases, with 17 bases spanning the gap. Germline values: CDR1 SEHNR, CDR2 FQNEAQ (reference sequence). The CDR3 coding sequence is TGTGCCAGCAGCCCCGGGAGGGGGGTCAACAATCAGCCCCAGCATTTT. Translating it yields CASSPGRGVNNQPQHF.

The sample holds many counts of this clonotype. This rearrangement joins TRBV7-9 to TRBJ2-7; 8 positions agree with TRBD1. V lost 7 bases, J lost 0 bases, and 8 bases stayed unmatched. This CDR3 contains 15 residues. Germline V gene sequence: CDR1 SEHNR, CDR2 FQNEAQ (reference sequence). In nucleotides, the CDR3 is TGTGCCAGCACCGGAAAGGACAGGGACTCCTACGAGCAGTACTTC. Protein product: CASTGKDRDSYEQYF.

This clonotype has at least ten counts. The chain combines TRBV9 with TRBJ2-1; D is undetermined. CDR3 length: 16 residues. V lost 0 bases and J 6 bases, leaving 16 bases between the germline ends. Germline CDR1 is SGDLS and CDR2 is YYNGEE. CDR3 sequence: CASSVEAIGWGNEQFF. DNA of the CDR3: TGTGCCAGCAGCGTAGAGGCAATCGGGTGGGGCAATGAGCAGTTCTTC.

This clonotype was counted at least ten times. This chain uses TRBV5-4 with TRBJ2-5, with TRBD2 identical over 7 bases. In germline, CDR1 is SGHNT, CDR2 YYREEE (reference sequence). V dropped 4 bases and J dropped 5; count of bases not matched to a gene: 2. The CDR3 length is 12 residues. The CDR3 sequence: CASSPGGETQYF. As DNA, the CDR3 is TGTGCCAGCAGCCCGGGGGGTGAGACCCAGTACTTC.

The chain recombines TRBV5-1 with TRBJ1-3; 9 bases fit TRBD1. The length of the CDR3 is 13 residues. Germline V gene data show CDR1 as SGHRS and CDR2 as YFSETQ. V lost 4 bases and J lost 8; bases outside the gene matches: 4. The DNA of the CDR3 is TGCGCCAGCAGCAGGGGACAGGGCGACACCATATATTTT. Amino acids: CASSRGQGDTIYF. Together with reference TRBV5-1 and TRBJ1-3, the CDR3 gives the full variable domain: KAGVTQTPRYLIKTRGQQVTLSCSPISGHRSVSWYQQTPGQGLQFLFEYFSETQRNKGNFPGRFSGRQFSNSRSEMNVSTLELGDSALYLCASSRGQGDTIYFGEGSWLTVV.

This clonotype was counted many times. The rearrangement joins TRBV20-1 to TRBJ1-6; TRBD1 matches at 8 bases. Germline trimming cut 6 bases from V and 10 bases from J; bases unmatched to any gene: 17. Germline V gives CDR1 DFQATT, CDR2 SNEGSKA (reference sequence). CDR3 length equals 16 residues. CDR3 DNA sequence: TGCAGTGCCTTTTCCCGACAGGGGATGAGTTGGTCACCCCTCCACTTT. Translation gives CSAFSRQGMSWSPLHF.

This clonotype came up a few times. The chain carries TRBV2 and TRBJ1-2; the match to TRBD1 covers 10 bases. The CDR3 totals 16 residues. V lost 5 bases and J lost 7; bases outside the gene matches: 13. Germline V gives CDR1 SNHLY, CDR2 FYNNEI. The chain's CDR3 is CASSRGTGDPNAGYTF. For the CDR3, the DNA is TGTGCCAGCAGTCGTGGGACAGGGGATCCAAATGCTGGCTACACCTTC.

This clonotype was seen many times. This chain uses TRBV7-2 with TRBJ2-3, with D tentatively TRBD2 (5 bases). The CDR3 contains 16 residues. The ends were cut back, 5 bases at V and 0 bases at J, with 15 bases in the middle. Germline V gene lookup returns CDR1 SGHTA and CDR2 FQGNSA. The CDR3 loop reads CASSGNRGASTDTQYF. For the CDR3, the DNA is TGTGCCAGCAGCGGCAACCGGGGAGCTAGCACAGATACGCAGTATTTT. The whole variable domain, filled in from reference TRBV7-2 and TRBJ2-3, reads GAGVSQSPSNKVTEKGKDVELRCDPISGHTALYWYRQSLGQGLEFLIYFQGNSAPDKSGLPSDRFSAERTGGSVSTLTIQRTQQEDSAVYLCASSGNRGASTDTQYFGPGTRLTVL.

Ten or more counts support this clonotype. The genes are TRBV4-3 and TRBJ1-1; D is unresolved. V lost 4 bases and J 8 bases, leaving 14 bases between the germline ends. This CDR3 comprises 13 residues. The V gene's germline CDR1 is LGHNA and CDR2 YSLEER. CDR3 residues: CASSPKVRREAFF. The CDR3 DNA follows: TGCGCCAGCAGCCCCAAGGTGCGCAGGGAAGCTTTCTTT.

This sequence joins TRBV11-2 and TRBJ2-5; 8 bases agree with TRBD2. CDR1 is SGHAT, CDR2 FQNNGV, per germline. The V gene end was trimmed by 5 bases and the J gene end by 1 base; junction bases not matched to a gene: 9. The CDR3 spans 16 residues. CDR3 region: CASSPRSGGLQETQYF. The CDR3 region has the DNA TGTGCCAGCAGCCCCCGGAGCGGGGGCCTCCAAGAGACCCAGTACTTC.

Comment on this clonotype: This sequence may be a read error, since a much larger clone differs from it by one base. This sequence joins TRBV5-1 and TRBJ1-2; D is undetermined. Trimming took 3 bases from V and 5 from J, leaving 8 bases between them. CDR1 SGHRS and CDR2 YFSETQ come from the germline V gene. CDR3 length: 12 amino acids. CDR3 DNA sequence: TGCGCCAGCAGCTACGGAGGTTATGGCTACACCTTC. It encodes CASSYGGYGYTF.

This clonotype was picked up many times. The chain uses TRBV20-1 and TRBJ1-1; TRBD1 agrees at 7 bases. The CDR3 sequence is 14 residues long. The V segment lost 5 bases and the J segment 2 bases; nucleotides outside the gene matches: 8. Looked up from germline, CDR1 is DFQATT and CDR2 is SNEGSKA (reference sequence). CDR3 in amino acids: CSAQYRGSNTEAFF. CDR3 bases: TGCAGTGCTCAATACAGGGGTAGCAACACTGAAGCTTTCTTT.

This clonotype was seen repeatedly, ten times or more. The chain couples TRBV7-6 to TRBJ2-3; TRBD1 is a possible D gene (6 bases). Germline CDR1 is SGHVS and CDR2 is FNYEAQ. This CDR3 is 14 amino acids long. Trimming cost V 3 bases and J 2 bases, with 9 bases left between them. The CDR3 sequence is CASSFRDNTDTQYF. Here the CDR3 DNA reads TGTGCCAGCAGCTTTAGGGACAACACAGATACGCAGTATTTT.

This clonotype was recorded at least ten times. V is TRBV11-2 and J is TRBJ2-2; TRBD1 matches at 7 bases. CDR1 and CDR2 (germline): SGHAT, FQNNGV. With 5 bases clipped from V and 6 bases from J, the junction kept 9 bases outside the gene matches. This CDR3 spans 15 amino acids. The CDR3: CASSPTGVAAGELFF. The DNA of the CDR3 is TGTGCCAGCAGCCCTACAGGGGTAGCCGCCGGGGAGCTGTTTTTT.

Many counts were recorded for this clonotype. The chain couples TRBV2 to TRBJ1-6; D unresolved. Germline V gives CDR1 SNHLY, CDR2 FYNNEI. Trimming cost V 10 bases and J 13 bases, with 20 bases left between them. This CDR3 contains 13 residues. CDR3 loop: CAKGKPPQDPLHF. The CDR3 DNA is TGTGCCAAGGGAAAGCCCCCCCAGGATCCCCTCCACTTT.

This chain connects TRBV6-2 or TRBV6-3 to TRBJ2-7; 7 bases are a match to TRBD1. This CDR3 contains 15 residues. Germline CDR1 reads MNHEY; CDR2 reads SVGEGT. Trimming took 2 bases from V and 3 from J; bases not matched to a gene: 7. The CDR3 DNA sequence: TGTGCCAGCAGTTACCCGGGACAGCCAAGCTACGAGCAGTACTTC. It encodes CASSYPGQPSYEQYF.

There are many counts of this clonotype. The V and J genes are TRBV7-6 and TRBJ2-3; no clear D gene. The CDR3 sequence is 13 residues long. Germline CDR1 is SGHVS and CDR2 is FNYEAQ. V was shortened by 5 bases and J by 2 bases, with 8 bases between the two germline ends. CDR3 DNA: TGTGCCAGCAGCCCCCAATTCACAGATACGCAGTATTTT. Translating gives CASSPQFTDTQYF. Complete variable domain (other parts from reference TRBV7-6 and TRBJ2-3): GAGVSQSPRYKVTKRGQDVALRCDPISGHVSLYWYRQALGQGPEFLTYFNYEAQQDKSGLPNDRFSAERPEGSISTLTIQRTEQRDSAMYRCASSPQFTDTQYFGPGTRLTVL.

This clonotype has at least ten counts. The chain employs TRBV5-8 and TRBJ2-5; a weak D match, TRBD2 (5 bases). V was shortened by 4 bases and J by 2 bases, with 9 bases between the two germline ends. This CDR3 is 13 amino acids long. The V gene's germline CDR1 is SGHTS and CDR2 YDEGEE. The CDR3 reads CASSLRDQETQYF. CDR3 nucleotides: TGTGCCAGCAGCCTCCGGGATCAAGAGACCCAGTACTTC.

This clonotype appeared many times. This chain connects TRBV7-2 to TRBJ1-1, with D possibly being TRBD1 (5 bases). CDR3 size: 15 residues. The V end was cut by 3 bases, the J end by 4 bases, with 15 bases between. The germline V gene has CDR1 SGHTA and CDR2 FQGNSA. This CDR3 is CASSFGFGAGTEAFF. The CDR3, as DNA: TGTGCCAGCAGCTTCGGTTTCGGGGCGGGCACTGAAGCTTTCTTT.